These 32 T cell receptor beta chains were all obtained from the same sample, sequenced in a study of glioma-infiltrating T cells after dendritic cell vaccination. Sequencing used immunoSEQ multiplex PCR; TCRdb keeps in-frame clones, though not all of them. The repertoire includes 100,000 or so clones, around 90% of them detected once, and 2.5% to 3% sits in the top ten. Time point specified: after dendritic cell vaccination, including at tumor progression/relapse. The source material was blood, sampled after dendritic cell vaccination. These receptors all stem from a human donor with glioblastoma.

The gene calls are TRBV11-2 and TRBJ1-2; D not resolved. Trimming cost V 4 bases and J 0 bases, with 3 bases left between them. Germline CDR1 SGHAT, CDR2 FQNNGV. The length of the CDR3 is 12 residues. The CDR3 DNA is TGTGCCAGCAGCTCCTCTAACTATGGCTACACCTTC. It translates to CASSSSNYGYTF.

The CDR3 spells CASSAPGFGNTIYF. The CDR3, as DNA: TGTGCCAGCAGCGCCCCAGGTTTCGGAAACACCATATATTTT. The chain is built from TRBV5-4 and TRBJ1-3, with D hard to call. Germline V lookup: CDR1 SGHNT, CDR2 YYREEE (reference sequence). The V and J ends lost 4 bases and 4 bases respectively, with 12 bases between them. The CDR3 is made up of 14 amino acids.

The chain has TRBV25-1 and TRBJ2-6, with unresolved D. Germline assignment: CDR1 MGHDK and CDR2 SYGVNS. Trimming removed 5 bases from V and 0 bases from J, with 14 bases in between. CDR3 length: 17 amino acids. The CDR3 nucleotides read TGTGCCAGCAGTTTCCAAGCCGAAATCTCTGGGGCCAACGTCCTGACTTTC. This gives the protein CASSFQAEISGANVLTF. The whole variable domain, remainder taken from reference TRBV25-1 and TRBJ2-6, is EADIYQTPRYLVIGTGKKITLECSQTMGHDKMYWYQQDPGMELHLIHYSYGVNSTEKGDLSSESTVSRIRTEHFPLTLESARPSHTSQYLCASSFQAEISGANVLTFGAGSRLTVL.

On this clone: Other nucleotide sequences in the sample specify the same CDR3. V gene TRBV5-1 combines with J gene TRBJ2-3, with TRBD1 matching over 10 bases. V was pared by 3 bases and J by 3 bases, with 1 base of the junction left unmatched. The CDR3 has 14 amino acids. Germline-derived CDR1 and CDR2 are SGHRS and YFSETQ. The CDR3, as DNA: TGCGCCAGCAGCTCGGGACAGGGGACAGATACGCAGTATTTT. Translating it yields CASSSGQGTDTQYF.

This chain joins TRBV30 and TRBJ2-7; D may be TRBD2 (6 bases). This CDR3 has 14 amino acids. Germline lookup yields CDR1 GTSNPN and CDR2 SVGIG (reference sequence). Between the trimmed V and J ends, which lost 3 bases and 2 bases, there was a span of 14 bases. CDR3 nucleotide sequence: TGTGCCTGGAGCCGGGACTGGGTAACCTACGAGCAGTACTTC. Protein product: CAWSRDWVTYEQYF. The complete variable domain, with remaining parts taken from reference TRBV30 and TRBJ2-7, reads SQTIHQWPATLVQPVGSPLSLECTVEGTSNPNLYWYRQAAGRGLQLLFYSVGIGQISSEVPQNLSASRPQDRQFILSSKKLLLSDSGFYLCAWSRDWVTYEQYFGPGTRLTVT.

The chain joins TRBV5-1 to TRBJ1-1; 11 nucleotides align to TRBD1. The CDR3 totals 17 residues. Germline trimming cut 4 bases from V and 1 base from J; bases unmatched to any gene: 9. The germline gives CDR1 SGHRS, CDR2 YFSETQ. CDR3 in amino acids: CASSPGTGGGKNTEAFF. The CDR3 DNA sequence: TGCGCCAGCAGCCCCGGGACAGGGGGTGGTAAGAACACTGAAGCTTTCTTT.

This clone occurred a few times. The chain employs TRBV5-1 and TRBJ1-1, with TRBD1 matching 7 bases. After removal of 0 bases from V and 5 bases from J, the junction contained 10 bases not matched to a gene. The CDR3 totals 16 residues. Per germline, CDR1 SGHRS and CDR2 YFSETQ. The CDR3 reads CASSLGPTGVGTEAFF. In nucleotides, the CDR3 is TGCGCCAGCAGCTTGGGACCTACAGGGGTTGGGACTGAAGCTTTCTTT.

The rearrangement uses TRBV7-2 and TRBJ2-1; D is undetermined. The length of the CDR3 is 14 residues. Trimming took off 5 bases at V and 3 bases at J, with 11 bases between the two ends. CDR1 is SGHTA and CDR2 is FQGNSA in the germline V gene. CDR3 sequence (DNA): TGTGCCAGCAGCCCCGGGTCCGTCTACAATGAGCAGTTCTTC. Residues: CASSPGSVYNEQFF.

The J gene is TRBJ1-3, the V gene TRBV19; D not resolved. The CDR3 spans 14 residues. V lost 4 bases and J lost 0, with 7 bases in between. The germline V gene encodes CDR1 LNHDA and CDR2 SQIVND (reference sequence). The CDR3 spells CASSTGYSGNTIYF. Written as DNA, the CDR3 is TGTGCCAGTAGTACGGGATACTCTGGAAACACCATATATTTT.

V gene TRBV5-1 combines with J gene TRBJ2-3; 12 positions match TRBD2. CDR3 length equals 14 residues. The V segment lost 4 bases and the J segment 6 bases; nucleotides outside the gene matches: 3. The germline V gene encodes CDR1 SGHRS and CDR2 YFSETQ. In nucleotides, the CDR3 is TGCGCCAGCAGCCCCGGACTAGCGGGGGATACGCAGTATTTT. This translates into CASSPGLAGDTQYF.

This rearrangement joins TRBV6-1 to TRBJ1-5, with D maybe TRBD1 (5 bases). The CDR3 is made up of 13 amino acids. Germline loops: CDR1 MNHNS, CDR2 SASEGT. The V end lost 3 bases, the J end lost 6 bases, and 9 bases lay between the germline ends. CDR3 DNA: TGTGCCAGCAGTGAGGGGGGACCTCAGCCCCAGCATTTT. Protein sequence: CASSEGGPQPQHF.

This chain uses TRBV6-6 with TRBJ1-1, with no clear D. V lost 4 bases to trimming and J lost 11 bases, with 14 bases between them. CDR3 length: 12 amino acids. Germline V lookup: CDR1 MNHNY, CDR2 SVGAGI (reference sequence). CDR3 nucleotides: TGTGCCAGCAGTTTGGAGAGCCAAGAGGCTTTCTTT. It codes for CASSLESQEAFF.

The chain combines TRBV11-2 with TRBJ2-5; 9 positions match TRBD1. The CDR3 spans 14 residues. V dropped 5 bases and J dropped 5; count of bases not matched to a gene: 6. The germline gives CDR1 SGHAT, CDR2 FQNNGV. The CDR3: CASSRDRVYETQYF. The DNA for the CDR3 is TGTGCCAGCAGCCGGGACAGGGTTTATGAGACCCAGTACTTC.

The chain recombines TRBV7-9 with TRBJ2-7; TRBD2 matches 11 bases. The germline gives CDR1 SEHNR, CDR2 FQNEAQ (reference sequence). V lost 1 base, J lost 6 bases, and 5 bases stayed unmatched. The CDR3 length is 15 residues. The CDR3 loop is CASSLGLAGGGEQYF. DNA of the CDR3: TGTGCCAGCAGCTTAGGTCTAGCGGGAGGAGGCGAGCAGTACTTC.

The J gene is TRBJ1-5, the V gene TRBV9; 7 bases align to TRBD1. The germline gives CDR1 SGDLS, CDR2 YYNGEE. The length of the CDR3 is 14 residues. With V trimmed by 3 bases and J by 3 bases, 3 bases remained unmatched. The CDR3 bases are TGTGCCAGCAGCGCGGGACAGCACAATCAGCCCCAGCATTTT. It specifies CASSAGQHNQPQHF.

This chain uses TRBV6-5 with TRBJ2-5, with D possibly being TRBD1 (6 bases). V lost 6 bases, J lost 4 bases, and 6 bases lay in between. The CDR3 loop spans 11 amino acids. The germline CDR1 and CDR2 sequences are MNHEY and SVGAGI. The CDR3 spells CASRGAETQYF. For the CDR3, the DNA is TGTGCCAGCAGGGGGGCAGAGACCCAGTACTTC.

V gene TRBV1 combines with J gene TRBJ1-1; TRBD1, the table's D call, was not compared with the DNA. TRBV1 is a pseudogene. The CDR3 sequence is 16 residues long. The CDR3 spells CTSSLKTGGTDTEAFF. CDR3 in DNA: TGCACCAGCAGCCTCAAAACAGGGGGCACGGACACTGAAGCTTTCTTT.

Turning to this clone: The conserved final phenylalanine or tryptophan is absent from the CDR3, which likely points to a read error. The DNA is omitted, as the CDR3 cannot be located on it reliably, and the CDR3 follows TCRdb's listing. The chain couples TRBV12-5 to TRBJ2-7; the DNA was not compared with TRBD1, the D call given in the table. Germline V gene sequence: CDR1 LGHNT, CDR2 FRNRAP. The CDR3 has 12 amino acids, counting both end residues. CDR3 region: CASGNQTGSLNL.

The CDR3 region is CASGLVGGANYGYTF. The CDR3 DNA sequence: TGTGCTAGTGGTTTGGTTGGGGGGGCTAACTATGGCTACACCTTC. This rearrangement joins TRBV12-5 to TRBJ1-2; TRBD1 is a possible D gene (5 bases). Between the trimmed V and J ends, which lost 0 bases and 0 bases, there was a span of 8 bases. From germline, CDR1 is LGHNT and CDR2 FRNRAP. This CDR3 comprises 15 residues. Full variable domain (remainder filled in from reference TRBV12-5 and TRBJ1-2): DARVTQTPRHKVTEMGQEVTMRCQPILGHNTVFWYRQTMMQGLELLAYFRNRAPLDDSGMPKDRFSAEMPDATLATLKIQPSEPRDSAVYFCASGLVGGANYGYTFGSGTRLTVV.

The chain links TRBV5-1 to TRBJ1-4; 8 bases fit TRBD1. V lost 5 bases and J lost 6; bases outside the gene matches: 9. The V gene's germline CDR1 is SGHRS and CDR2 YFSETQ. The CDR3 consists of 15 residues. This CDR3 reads CASSPDRVTDEKLFF. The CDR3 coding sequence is TGCGCCAGCAGTCCGGACAGGGTTACGGATGAAAAACTGTTTTTT.

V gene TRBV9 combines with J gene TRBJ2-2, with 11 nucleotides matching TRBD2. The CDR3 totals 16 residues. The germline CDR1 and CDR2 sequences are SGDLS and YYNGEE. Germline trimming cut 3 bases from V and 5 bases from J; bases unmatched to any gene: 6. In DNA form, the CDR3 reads TGTGCCAGCAGCGCCCTAGCGGGAGGAGGGACCGGGGAGCTGTTTTTT. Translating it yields CASSALAGGGTGELFF.

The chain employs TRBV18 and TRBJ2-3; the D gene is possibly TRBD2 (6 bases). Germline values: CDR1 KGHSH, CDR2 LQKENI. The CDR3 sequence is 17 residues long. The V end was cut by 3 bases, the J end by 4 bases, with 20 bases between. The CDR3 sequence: CASSPAGPRKGADTQYF. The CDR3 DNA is TGTGCCAGCTCACCGGCGGGACCCAGGAAGGGCGCAGATACGCAGTATTTT.

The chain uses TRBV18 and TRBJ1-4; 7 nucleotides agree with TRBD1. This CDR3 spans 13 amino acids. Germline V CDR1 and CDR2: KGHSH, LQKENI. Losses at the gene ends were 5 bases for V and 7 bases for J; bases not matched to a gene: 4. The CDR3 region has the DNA TGTGCCAGCTCAAGGGGACAGTCTGAAAAACTGTTTTTT. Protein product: CASSRGQSEKLFF.

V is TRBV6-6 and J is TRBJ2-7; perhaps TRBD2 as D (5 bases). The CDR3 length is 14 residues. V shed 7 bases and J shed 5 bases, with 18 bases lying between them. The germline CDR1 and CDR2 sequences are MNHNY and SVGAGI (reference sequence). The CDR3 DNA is TGTGCCAGCATGGGGAGACCTTCAGAGAACGAGCAGTACTTC. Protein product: CASMGRPSENEQYF.

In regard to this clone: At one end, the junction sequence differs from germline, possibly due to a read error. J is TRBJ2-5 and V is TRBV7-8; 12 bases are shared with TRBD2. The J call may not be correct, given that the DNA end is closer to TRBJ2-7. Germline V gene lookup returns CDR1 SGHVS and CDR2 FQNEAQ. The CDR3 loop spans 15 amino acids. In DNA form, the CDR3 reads TGTGCCAGCAGCCTAGCGGGGGGGTTGACTTACGAGCAGTACTTC. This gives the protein CASSLAGGLTYEQYF.

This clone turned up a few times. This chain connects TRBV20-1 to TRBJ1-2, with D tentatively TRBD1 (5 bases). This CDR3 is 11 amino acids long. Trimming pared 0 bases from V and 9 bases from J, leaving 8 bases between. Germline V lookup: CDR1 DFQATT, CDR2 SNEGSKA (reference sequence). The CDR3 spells CSARDDSSYTF. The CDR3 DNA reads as TGCAGTGCTAGAGATGACAGTAGCTACACCTTC.

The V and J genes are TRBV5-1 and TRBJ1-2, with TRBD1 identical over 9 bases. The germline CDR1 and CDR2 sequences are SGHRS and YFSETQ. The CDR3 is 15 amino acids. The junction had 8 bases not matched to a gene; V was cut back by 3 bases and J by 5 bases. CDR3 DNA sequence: TGCGCCAGCAGCTACGGGACAGGGTCCCTTTATGGCTACACCTTC. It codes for CASSYGTGSLYGYTF.

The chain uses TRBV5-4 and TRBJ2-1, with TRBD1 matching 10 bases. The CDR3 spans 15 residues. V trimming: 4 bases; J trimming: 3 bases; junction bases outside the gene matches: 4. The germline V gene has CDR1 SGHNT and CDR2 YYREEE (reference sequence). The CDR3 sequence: CASSRGQGNYNEQFF. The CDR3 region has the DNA TGTGCCAGCAGCCGGGGACAGGGGAACTACAATGAGCAGTTCTTC.

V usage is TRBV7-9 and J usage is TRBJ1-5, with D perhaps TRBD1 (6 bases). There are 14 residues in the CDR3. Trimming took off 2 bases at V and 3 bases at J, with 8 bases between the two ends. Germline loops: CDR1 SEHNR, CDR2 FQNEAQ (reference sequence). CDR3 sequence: CASSLTGNNQPQHF. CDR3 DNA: TGTGCCAGCAGCTTAACAGGGAACAATCAGCCCCAGCATTTT.

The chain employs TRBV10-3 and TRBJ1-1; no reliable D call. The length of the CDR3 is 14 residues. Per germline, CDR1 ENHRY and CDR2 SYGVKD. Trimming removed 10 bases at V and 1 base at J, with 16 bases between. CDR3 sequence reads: CATDSGRTNTEAFF. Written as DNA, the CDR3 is TGTGCCACCGACTCGGGGAGGACGAACACTGAAGCTTTCTTT.

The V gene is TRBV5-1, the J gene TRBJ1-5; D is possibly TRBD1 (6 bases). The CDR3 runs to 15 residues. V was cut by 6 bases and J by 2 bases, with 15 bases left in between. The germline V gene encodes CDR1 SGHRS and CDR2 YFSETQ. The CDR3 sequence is CASTPGGGGNQPQHF. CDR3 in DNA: TGCGCCAGCACCCCTGGGGGGGGCGGCAATCAGCCCCAGCATTTT.

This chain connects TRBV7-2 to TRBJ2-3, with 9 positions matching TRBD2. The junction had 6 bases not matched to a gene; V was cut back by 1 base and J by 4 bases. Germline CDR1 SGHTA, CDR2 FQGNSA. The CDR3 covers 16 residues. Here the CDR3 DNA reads TGTGCCAGCAGCTTAGGGGGGTCTAGCGGGGCAGATACGCAGTATTTT. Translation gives CASSLGGSSGADTQYF.